The rows below give T cell receptor beta chains drawn from one sample of a study of OX40 agonist ivuxolimab in advanced cancers. Generated by immunoSEQ multiplex PCR, the TCRdb table keeps only in-frame clones and is missing some. Of approximately 65,000 clones listed, more than 85% are singletons. The sample here was CD4+ or CD8+ T cells sorted from blood, taken in a trial of the OX40 agonist ivuxolimab. Source of these receptors: an adult with an advanced solid tumor such as melanoma, head and neck, liver or kidney cancer. The CDR3 runs from the conserved cysteine through the conserved F or W. A D gene is named only where the DNA matches it firmly. Size is omitted from some rows. Given values are once, few, many or a class for expanded clones.

>.|TRBV6-4|.|TRBJ2-3
CASSEADNTDTQYF
TGTGCCAGCAGTGAAGCAGACAACACAGATACGCAGTATTTT
>.|TRBV25-1|.|TRBJ1-6
CASSGSPYNSPLHF
TGTGCCAGCAGTGGCAGCCCCTATAATTCACCCCTCCACTTT
>TRBD2|TRBV6-5|.|TRBJ2-7
CASSYLAGYEQYF
TGTGCCAGCAGTTATCTAGCGGGCTACGAGCAGTACTTC
>TRBD1|TRBV7-6|.|TRBJ2-3
CASSRVGTGSRREKGTDTQYF
TGTGCCAGCAGCCGTGTAGGGACAGGGTCGAGGCGGGAGAAGGGAACAGATACGCAGTATTTT
>TRBD2|TRBV25-1|.|TRBJ2-3
CASSRGTSGTLSTDTQYF
TGTGCCAGCAGTCGGGGGACTAGCGGGACCCTGAGCACAGATACGCAGTATTTT
>.|TRBV11-3|few|TRBJ2-1
CASSLVVGVGNEQFF
TGTGCCAGCAGCTTAGTCGTAGGGGTGGGGAATGAGCAGTTCTTC
>TRBD1|TRBV5-8|.|TRBJ1-2
CASSSTGVDYGYTF
TGTGCCAGCAGCTCGACAGGGGTTGACTATGGCTACACCTTC
>TRBD1|TRBV6-1|.|TRBJ1-3
CAGIGQGESGNTIYF
TGTGCCGGGATTGGACAGGGAGAGTCGGGAAACACCATATATTTT
>.|TRBV5-1|.|TRBJ1-1
CASSLEGGKSTEAFF
TGCGCCAGCAGCTTGGAAGGGGGGAAGAGTACTGAAGCTTTCTTT
>.|TRBV27|.|TRBJ1-2
CASSSPLQGLDGYTF
TGTGCCAGCAGTTCCCCCCTCCAGGGCCTCGATGGCTACACCTTC
>.|TRBV5-1|.|TRBJ2-7
CASRGGVGAYEQYF
TGCGCCAGCAGAGGGGGGGTCGGTGCCTACGAGCAGTACTTC
>.|TRBV5-4|.|TRBJ2-1
CASSFGSAGSYNEQFF
TGTGCCAGCAGCTTTGGGTCTGCGGGTTCCTACAATGAGCAGTTCTTC
>.|TRBV5-1|.|TRBJ2-4
CASSSQQGRGLNIQYF
TGCGCCAGCAGCTCACAGCAGGGACGGGGATTAAACATTCAGTACTTC
>TRBD1|TRBV6-1|.|TRBJ2-7
CASSPQGAKNEQYF
TGTGCCAGCAGTCCCCAGGGGGCCAAGAACGAGCAGTACTTC
>TRBD2|TRBV19|.|TRBJ2-5
CASSIRSSGYQETQYF
TGTGCCAGTAGTATCAGGTCTAGCGGGTACCAAGAGACCCAGTACTTC
>TRBD1|TRBV7-2|once|TRBJ1-4
CASSFDRGLSEKLFF
TGTGCCAGCAGCTTCGACAGGGGGCTTAGTGAAAAACTGTTTTTT
>.|TRBV5-1|.|TRBJ2-6
CASSLTLTGANVLTF
TGCGCCAGCAGCTTGACCCTTACCGGGGCCAACGTCCTGACTTTC
>TRBD1|TRBV6-5|.|TRBJ1-5
CASSYGQGAMPQHF
TGTGCCAGCAGTTACGGGCAGGGGGCCATGCCCCAGCATTTT
>.|TRBV19|.|TRBJ2-2
CASSNLYPNTGELFF
TGTGCCAGTAGTAATCTTTACCCGAACACCGGGGAGCTGTTTTTT
>TRBD1|TRBV4-1|.|TRBJ1-1
CASSQGKGAGTEAFF
TGCGCCAGCAGCCAAGGGAAGGGGGCTGGAACTGAAGCTTTCTTT
>.|TRBV5-1|.|TRBJ2-2
CASSPRQGTTTGELFF
TGCGCCAGCAGCCCTAGACAGGGGACTACTACCGGGGAGCTGTTTTTT
>TRBD1|TRBV19|.|TRBJ1-5
CASARDRELGGHQPQHF
TGTGCCAGCGCCCGGGACAGGGAATTGGGAGGGCATCAGCCCCAGCATTTT
>.|TRBV9|.|TRBJ2-1
CASSVGDNEQFF
TGTGCCAGCAGCGTAGGAGACAATGAGCAGTTCTTC
>.|TRBV5-1|few|TRBJ2-6
CASSRQSGVGANVLTF
TGCGCCAGCAGCCGTCAATCAGGGGTCGGGGCCAACGTCCTGACTTTC
>.|TRBV11-3|.|TRBJ2-7
CASRHDLAGPGDEQYF
TGTGCCAGCAGACATGACTTGGCGGGTCCCGGTGACGAGCAGTACTTC
>.|TRBV7-3|.|TRBJ2-3
CASSRGGGPPTDTQYF
TGTGCCAGCAGCCGCGGCGGGGGCCCCCCCACAGATACGCAGTATTTT
>.|TRBV11-3|once|TRBJ2-7
CASSFRGSGRYYEQYF
TGTGCCAGCAGCTTTAGGGGGTCGGGACGCTACTACGAGCAGTACTTC
>.|TRBV7-9|.|TRBJ1-1
CASSLGMGGLNTEAFF
TGTGCCAGCAGCTTAGGAATGGGGGGGCTGAACACTGAAGCTTTCTTT
>.|TRBV15|.|TRBJ2-5
CATSPGLWTQYF
TGTGCCACCAGCCCCGGTTTGTGGACCCAGTACTTC
>.|TRBV5-4|.|TRBJ2-7
CASSLDPMGEQYF
TGTGCCAGCAGCTTGGATCCGATGGGCGAGCAGTACTTC
>TRBD2|TRBV2|.|TRBJ2-1
CASSGGTSGRNNEQFF
TGTGCCAGCAGTGGTGGGACTAGCGGGAGAAACAATGAGCAGTTCTTC
>.|TRBV5-1|.|TRBJ2-2
CASSLVSRNTGELFF
TGCGCCAGCAGCTTGGTATCTCGTAACACCGGGGAGCTGTTTTTT
>TRBD2|TRBV29-1|.|TRBJ2-5
CSVEILAGVVETQYF
TGCAGCGTTGAAATTCTAGCGGGAGTTGTTGAGACCCAGTACTTC
>TRBD1|TRBV7-9|.|TRBJ1-1
CASSVQQGHTEAFF
TGTGCCAGCAGCGTACAACAGGGGCATACTGAAGCTTTCTTT
>.|TRBV18|.|TRBJ1-2
CASSPQRGGYDGYTF
TGTGCCAGCTCACCACAAAGAGGGGGTTATGATGGCTACACCTTC
>.|TRBV19|.|TRBJ2-1
CASTQTGVGSYNEQFF
TGTGCCAGTACTCAAACGGGAGTAGGGAGTTACAATGAGCAGTTCTTC
>.|TRBV19|.|TRBJ1-1
CASSDSLNTEAFF
TGTGCCAGTTCGGACAGCCTGAACACTGAAGCTTTCTTT
>TRBD2|TRBV2|.|TRBJ2-7
CASSSGRPVFHF
TGTGCCAGCTCTAGCGGCCGACCTGTATTCCACTTC
>.|TRBV7-9|.|TRBJ1-2
CASSFGVAYGYTF
TGTGCCAGCAGCTTCGGCGTGGCCTATGGCTACACCTTC
>.|TRBV4-1|.|TRBJ1-2
CASSRSPDGEPYGYTF
TGCGCCAGCAGCCGGTCCCCCGACGGTGAACCCTATGGCTACACCTTC
>.|TRBV25-1|.|TRBJ2-1
CASSDSVNNEQFF
TGTGCCAGCAGTGATTCGGTAAACAATGAGCAGTTCTTC
>TRBD2|TRBV19|.|TRBJ2-1
CASNPGLADPYNEQFF
TGTGCCAGTAACCCCGGACTAGCGGACCCCTACAATGAGCAGTTCTTC
>.|TRBV5-1|.|TRBJ2-5
CASSLAPAYQETQYF
TGCGCCAGCAGCTTGGCCCCTGCGTACCAAGAGACCCAGTACTTC
>.|TRBV6-5|.|TRBJ1-1
CASSYLRDTEAFF
TGTGCCAGCAGTTACCTGAGGGACACTGAAGCTTTCTTT
>.|TRBV10-3|.|TRBJ1-2
CAISDGNYGYTF
TGTGCCATCAGTGACGGGAACTATGGCTACACCTTC
>.|TRBV6-1|.|TRBJ1-6
CASSVNNQAPPLHF
TGTGCCAGCAGTGTTAATAACCAGGCCCCCCCCCTCCACTTT
>.|TRBV29-1|.|TRBJ1-4
CSVADSPGEKLFF
TGCAGCGTTGCTGACAGCCCTGGGGAAAAACTGTTTTTT
>.|TRBV5-1|.|TRBJ2-7
CASSSQGLSSYEQYF
TGCGCCAGCAGCTCCCAGGGACTGAGCTCCTACGAGCAGTACTTC
>.|TRBV6-5|.|TRBJ2-1
CASRGLDEQFF
TGTGCCAGCAGGGGATTAGATGAGCAGTTCTTC